These T cell receptor beta chains were read from a single sample in a study of T cell responses to AZD1222 COVID-19 vaccine. The repertoire was sequenced with immunoSEQ multiplex PCR; TCRdb's copy has only in-frame clones and lacks some. The sample yields roughly 110,000 clones, about nine tenths seen once. The source was peripheral blood, collected 28 days after the second AZD1222 dose. The receptors come from an adult who received the AZD1222 COVID-19 vaccine. Both conserved end residues are part of each CDR3. The order of the fields is clone size, D gene, J gene, V gene, CDR3 protein, CDR3 DNA. The D gene is left open where the match is weak. A clone size is listed for some rows: how often the clone was seen (once, few, many), or a class if it is expanded.

few	TRBD2	TRBJ2-3	TRBV7-8	CASSRGGIDTQYF	TGTGCCAGCAGCCGGGGGGGAATCGATACGCAGTATTTT
few	NA	TRBJ1-2	TRBV7-9	CASSLGNYGYTF	TGTGCCAGCAGCTTAGGCAACTATGGCTACACCTTC
NA	NA	TRBJ2-7	TRBV10-3	CAISARLDHEQYF	TGTGCCATCAGTGCGCGGTTAGATCACGAGCAGTACTTC
NA	TRBD2	TRBJ2-3	TRBV24-1	CATSTTGLAEDTQYF	TGTGCCACCAGCACGACCGGACTAGCGGAAGATACGCAGTATTTT
NA	NA	TRBJ2-6	TRBV6-5	CASWWKRAGANVLTF	TGTGCCAGCTGGTGGAAGAGGGCTGGGGCCAACGTCCTGACTTTC
NA	TRBD1	TRBJ1-2	TRBV12-5	CASGPPPPGQGKDGYTF	TGTGCTAGTGGTCCGCCCCCCCCGGGACAGGGAAAAGATGGCTACACCTTC
NA	NA	TRBJ1-4	TRBV5-1	CASSPSGQTNEKLFF	TGCGCCAGCAGCCCCTCAGGGCAAACTAATGAAAAACTGTTTTTT
NA	NA	TRBJ1-2	TRBV10-3	CAIDTQPNYGYTF	TGTGCCATCGACACCCAGCCCAACTATGGCTACACCTTC
few	TRBD1	TRBJ1-4	TRBV9	CASSATGDSNEKLFF	TGTGCCAGCAGCGCGACAGGGGATTCTAATGAAAAACTGTTTTTT
NA	TRBD1	TRBJ1-2	TRBV27	CASTRGGQYGYTF	TGTGCCAGCACCCGGGGGGGACAGTATGGCTACACCTTC
NA	TRBD2	TRBJ2-3	TRBV9	CASSVFPSGELTDTQYF	TGTGCCAGCAGCGTATTTCCTAGCGGGGAGCTCACAGATACGCAGTATTTT
NA	TRBD2	TRBJ2-1	TRBV6-5	CASSQSGGRANEQFF	TGTGCCAGCAGTCAAAGCGGGGGGAGGGCCAATGAGCAGTTCTTC
NA	NA	TRBJ1-1	TRBV5-1	CASSLAGQSTAFF	TGCGCCAGCAGCTTGGCCGGGCAGTCGACGGCTTTCTTT
once	NA	TRBJ2-2	TRBV5-4	CASSPGLVKNTGELFF	TGTGCCAGCAGCCCGGGACTGGTAAAGAACACCGGGGAGCTGTTTTTT
NA	TRBD2	TRBJ2-1	TRBV7-3	CASSPHSGTSPWDEQFF	TGTGCCAGCAGCCCCCACTCCGGGACTAGCCCTTGGGATGAGCAGTTCTTC
NA	TRBD1	TRBJ2-6	TRBV7-2	CASSSPSTGDVLTF	TGTGCCAGCAGCTCTCCCTCGACAGGGGACGTCCTGACTTTC
NA	NA	TRBJ2-5	TRBV6-2/TRBV6-3	CASSYGTFTTETQYF	TGTGCCAGCAGTTACGGGACTTTTACTACAGAGACCCAGTACTTC
once	NA	TRBJ1-3	TRBV2	CASIDRPYSGNTIYF	TGTGCCAGCATAGACAGACCTTACTCTGGAAACACCATATATTTT
NA	NA	TRBJ1-2	TRBV28	CASSLAQGGYGYTF	TGTGCCAGCAGTTTAGCTCAGGGAGGCTATGGCTACACCTTC
NA	TRBD1	TRBJ1-1	TRBV6-6	CASQQGANTEAFF	TGTGCCAGCCAACAGGGGGCGAACACTGAAGCTTTCTTT
once	NA	TRBJ2-3	TRBV19	CASSIGGGTGTDTQYF	TGTGCCAGTAGTATAGGGGGTGGTACAGGCACAGATACGCAGTATTTT
NA	NA	TRBJ1-6	TRBV28	CASRMNSPLHF	TGTGCCAGCAGGATGAATTCACCCCTCCACTTT
once	TRBD1	TRBJ1-1	TRBV19	CASNTQGAHSTEAFF	TGTGCCAGTAACACTCAGGGGGCGCATAGCACTGAAGCTTTCTTT
NA	TRBD1	TRBJ2-7	TRBV2	CASSGQGFEQYF	TGTGCCAGCAGCGGACAGGGGTTCGAGCAGTACTTC
NA	TRBD1	TRBJ1-5	TRBV10-3	CAISPAGGSQPQHF	TGTGCCATCAGCCCGGCAGGGGGTAGTCAGCCCCAGCATTTT
NA	NA	TRBJ2-1	TRBV5-4	CASSLEPGIYNEQFF	TGTGCCAGCAGCTTGGAGCCAGGGATCTACAATGAGCAGTTCTTC
NA	NA	TRBJ2-3	TRBV5-8	CASSRDSTSTDTQYF	TGTGCCAGCAGCCGAGACAGTACTAGCACAGATACGCAGTATTTT
NA	NA	TRBJ2-1	TRBV19	CASSIDGRQGSYNEQFF	TGTGCCAGTAGTATAGACGGCCGCCAGGGTTCCTACAATGAGCAGTTCTTC
NA	NA	TRBJ2-2	TRBV28	CASRAMGSHTGELFF	TGTGCCAGCAGGGCTATGGGCAGTCACACCGGGGAGCTGTTTTTT
NA	NA	TRBJ1-2	TRBV9	CASSASPGDKATYGYTF	TGTGCCAGCAGCGCATCCCCCGGTGATAAGGCGACCTATGGCTACACCTTC
NA	TRBD1	TRBJ1-2	TRBV18	CASSPGTEGYGYTF	TGTGCCAGCTCACCAGGGACAGAGGGTTATGGCTACACCTTC
NA	NA	TRBJ1-2	TRBV7-9	CASSLYPPRATGVYGYTF	TGTGCCAGCAGCTTATATCCTCCAAGAGCGACAGGAGTCTATGGCTACACCTTC
NA	NA	TRBJ2-5	TRBV18	CASSQVSQETQYF	TGTGCCAGCTCACAGGTCAGCCAAGAGACCCAGTACTTC
NA	TRBD1	TRBJ1-1	TRBV11-2	CASSLRTGNTEAFF	TGTGCCAGCAGCTTGCGGACAGGGAACACTGAAGCTTTCTTT
NA	NA	TRBJ2-3	TRBV29-1	CSVGQGGDTQYF	TGCAGCGTTGGCCAGGGGGGAGATACGCAGTATTTT
NA	TRBD1	TRBJ1-2	TRBV15	CATSRGGQGAFGYTF	TGTGCCACCAGCAGAGGGGGACAGGGAGCGTTTGGCTACACCTTC
NA	NA	TRBJ1-2	TRBV7-9	CASSPPFSGYTF	TGTGCCAGCAGCCCGCCTTTTTCTGGCTACACCTTC
NA	TRBD2	TRBJ2-3	TRBV7-2	CASSLDSGGPITQYF	TGTGCCAGCAGCTTAGATAGCGGGGGGCCCATAACGCAGTATTTT
NA	TRBD1	TRBJ1-1	TRBV12-3/TRBV12-4	CASSFGTDKAFF	TGTGCCAGCAGTTTCGGGACAGACAAAGCTTTCTTT
NA	NA	TRBJ2-7	TRBV21-1	CASSSGTHFEQYF	TGTGCCAGCAGCTCCGGGACACATTTCGAGCAGTACTTC
NA	NA	TRBJ1-2	TRBV4-3	CASSQDGRQGGGYTF	TGCGCCAGCAGCCAAGATGGGCGGCAGGGCGGGGGCTACACCTTC
NA	TRBD1	TRBJ1-2	TRBV6-1	CASSEQGALDGYTF	TGTGCCAGCAGTGAACAGGGGGCTTTGGATGGCTACACCTTC
NA	TRBD1	TRBJ1-4	TRBV19	CASSQPGQGSEKLFF	TGTGCCAGTAGCCAACCCGGACAGGGGAGTGAAAAACTGTTTTTT
NA	NA	TRBJ2-1	TRBV24-1	CATSDAHRNEQFF	TGTGCCACCAGTGATGCCCACAGGAATGAGCAGTTCTTC
NA	NA	TRBJ1-6	TRBV19	CASSTGQYNSPLHF	TGTGCCAGTAGTACGGGACAATATAATTCACCCCTCCACTTT
few	NA	TRBJ2-3	TRBV29-1	CSVDGAGTDTQYF	TGCAGCGTTGACGGAGCTGGCACAGATACGCAGTATTTT
NA	NA	TRBJ1-2	TRBV7-9	CASSLESSGGYGYTF	TGTGCCAGCAGCTTAGAATCGTCTGGGGGATATGGCTACACCTTC
NA	NA	TRBJ2-2	TRBV5-1	CASKFNLGDTGELFF	TGCGCCAGCAAGTTTAATCTAGGGGACACCGGGGAGCTGTTTTTT
NA	TRBD1	TRBJ2-3	TRBV27	CASRGTGFYDTQYF	TGTGCCAGCAGGGGGACAGGGTTTTACGATACGCAGTATTTT
NA	TRBD1	TRBJ2-7	TRBV7-2	CASSLMGQGPYEQYF	TGTGCCAGCAGCTTAATGGGACAGGGGCCCTACGAGCAGTACTTC
NA	TRBD1	TRBJ2-2	TRBV7-9	CASSAAGQGYPGELFF	TGTGCCAGCAGCGCCGCGGGACAGGGTTACCCCGGGGAGCTGTTTTTT
NA	NA	TRBJ1-2	TRBV5-1	CASSLGSAFYGYTF	TGCGCCAGCAGCTTGGGCTCAGCCTTCTATGGCTACACCTTC